This TCR beta chain was identified in a study of T-cell reconstitution after alpha-beta-depleted transplantation in children. There are many counts of this clonotype. Researchers prepared the TCRbeta library using unique molecular identifiers, the study reports. Each CDR3 protein is one row after TCRdb ran MiXCR on the PCR reads. Among about 72,000 distinct CDR3 sequences listed, 7.3% were seen once. The TCR originated in a human donor who donated a stem cell graft to a child with acute lymphoblastic leukemia. The input for sequencing was PBMCs from the stem cell graft donor, taken from the stem cell graft.

In DNA, the CDR3 is TGTGCCAGCACCGGGACAGGGGGAAATTCACCCCTCCACTTT. This encodes CASTGTGGNSPLHF. The chain has TRBV7-9 and TRBJ1-6; 11 positions agree with TRBD1. The CDR3 extends over 14 amino acids. Unmatched junction bases numbered 3, after V lost 7 bases and J lost 7 bases. The germline V gene has CDR1 SEHNR and CDR2 FQNEAQ (reference sequence).